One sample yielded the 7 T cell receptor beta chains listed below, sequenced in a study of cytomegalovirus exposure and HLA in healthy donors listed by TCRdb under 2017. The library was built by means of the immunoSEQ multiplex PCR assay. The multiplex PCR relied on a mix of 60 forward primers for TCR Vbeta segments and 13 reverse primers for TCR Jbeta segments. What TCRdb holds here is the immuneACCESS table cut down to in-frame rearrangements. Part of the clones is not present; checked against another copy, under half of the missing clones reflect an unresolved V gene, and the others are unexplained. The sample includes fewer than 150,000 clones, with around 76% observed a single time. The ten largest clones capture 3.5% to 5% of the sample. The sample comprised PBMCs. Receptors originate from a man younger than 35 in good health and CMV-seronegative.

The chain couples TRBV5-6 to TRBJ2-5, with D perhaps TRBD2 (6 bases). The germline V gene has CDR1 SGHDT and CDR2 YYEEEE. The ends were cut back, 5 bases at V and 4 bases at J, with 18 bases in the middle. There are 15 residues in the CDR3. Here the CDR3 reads CASRKTRGGTETQYF. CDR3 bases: TGTGCCAGCAGGAAGACGCGGGGAGGTACAGAGACCCAGTACTTC. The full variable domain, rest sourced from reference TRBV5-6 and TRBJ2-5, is DAGVTQSPTHLIKTRGQQVTLRCSPKSGHDTVSWYQQALGQGPQFIFQYYEEEERQRGNFPDRFSGHQFPNYSSELNVNALLLGDSALYLCASRKTRGGTETQYFGPGTRLLVL.

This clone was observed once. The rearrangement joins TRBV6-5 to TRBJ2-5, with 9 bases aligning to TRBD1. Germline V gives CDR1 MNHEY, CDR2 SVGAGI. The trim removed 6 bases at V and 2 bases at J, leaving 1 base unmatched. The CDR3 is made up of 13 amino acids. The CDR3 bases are TGTGCCAGCAGGACAGGGGGGCAAGAGACCCAGTACTTC. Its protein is CASRTGGQETQYF.

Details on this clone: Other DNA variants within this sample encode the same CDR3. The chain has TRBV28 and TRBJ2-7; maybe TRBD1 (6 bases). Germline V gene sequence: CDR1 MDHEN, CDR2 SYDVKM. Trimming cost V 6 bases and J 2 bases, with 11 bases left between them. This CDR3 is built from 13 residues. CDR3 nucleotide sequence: TGTGCCAGCAGCTCGGGACAAACCTACGAGCAGTACTTC. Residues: CASSSGQTYEQYF.

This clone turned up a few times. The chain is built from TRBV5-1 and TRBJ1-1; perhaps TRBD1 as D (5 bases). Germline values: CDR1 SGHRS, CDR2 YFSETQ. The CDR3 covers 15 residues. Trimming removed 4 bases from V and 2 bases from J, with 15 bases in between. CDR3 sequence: CASSQAPQGNTEAFF. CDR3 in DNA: TGCGCCAGCAGCCAAGCGCCGCAGGGCAACACTGAAGCTTTCTTT.

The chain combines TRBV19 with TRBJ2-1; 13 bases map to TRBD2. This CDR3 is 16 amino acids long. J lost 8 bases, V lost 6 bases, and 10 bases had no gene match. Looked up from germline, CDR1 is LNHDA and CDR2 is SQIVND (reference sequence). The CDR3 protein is CASSPGTSGAGDEQFF. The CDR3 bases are TGTGCCAGTAGCCCCGGGACTAGCGGGGCTGGGGATGAGCAGTTCTTC.

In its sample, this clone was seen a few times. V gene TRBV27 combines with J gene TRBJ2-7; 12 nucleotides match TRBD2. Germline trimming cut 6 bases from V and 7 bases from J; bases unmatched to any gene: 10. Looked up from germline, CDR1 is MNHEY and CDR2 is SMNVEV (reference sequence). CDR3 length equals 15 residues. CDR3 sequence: CASSLAGGPLREQYF. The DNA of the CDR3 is TGTGCCAGCAGCCTAGCGGGGGGGCCTCTTCGGGAGCAGTACTTC.

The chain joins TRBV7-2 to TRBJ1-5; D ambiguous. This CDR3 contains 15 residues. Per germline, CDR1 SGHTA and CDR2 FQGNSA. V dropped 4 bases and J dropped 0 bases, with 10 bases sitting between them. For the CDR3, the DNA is TGTGCCAGCAGCTCACAGATTCTTAGCAATCAGCCCCAGCATTTT. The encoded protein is CASSSQILSNQPQHF.